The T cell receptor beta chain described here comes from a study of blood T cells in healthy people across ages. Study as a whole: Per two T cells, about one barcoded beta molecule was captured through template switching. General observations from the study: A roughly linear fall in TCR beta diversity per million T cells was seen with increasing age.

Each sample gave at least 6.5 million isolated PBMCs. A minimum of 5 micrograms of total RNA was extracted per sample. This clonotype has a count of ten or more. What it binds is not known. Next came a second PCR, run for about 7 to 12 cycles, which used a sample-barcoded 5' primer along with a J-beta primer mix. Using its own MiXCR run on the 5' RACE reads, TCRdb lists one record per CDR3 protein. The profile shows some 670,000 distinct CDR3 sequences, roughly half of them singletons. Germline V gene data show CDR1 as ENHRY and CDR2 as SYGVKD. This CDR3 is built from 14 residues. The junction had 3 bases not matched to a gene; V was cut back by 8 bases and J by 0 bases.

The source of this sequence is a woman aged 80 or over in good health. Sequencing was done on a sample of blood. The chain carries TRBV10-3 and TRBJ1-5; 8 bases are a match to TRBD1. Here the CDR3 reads CAIAGGYSNQPQHF. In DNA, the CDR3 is TGTGCCATCGCAGGGGGCTATAGCAATCAGCCCCAGCATTTT.